The 22 T cell receptor beta chains given below trace back to one sample, sequenced in a study of T-cell reconstitution after alpha-beta-depleted transplantation in children. Unique molecular identifiers tagged the TCRbeta library. A single record per CDR3 protein comes from TCRdb applying MiXCR to the PCR reads. This table holds about 980,000 distinct CDR3 sequences, around 30% found once. The sample consisted of PBMCs, mostly from graft donor cells, taken 360 days after TCRalphabeta/CD19-depleted stem cell transplant. The source of these receptors is a boy under three years old who had a stem cell transplant for SCID, so the T cells may come from the graft donor.

The chain carries TRBV9 and TRBJ2-1, with no clear D. Per the germline V gene, CDR1 is SGDLS and CDR2 is YYNGEE. This CDR3 has 14 amino acids. Trimming shortened V by 3 bases and J by 2 bases, and 9 bases separated the two germline ends. CDR3 sequence reads: CASSAYWPYNEQFF. The CDR3 region has the DNA TGTGCCAGCAGCGCCTACTGGCCCTACAATGAGCAGTTCTTC.

This clonotype was counted only a few times. The V and J genes are TRBV29-1 and TRBJ2-1; 8 bases align to TRBD2. Losses at the gene ends were 5 bases for V and 0 bases for J; bases not matched to a gene: 3. The CDR3 sequence is 14 residues long. In germline, CDR1 is SQVTM, CDR2 ANQGSEA. The CDR3 DNA follows: TGCAGCGTTTGCCGGGGGGGCTCCTACAATGAGCAGTTCTTC. Translation gives CSVCRGGSYNEQFF.

This clonotype was picked up a small number of times. V is TRBV10-3 and J is TRBJ1-1, with D unclear. The germline V and J ends were trimmed by 5 bases and 0 bases, with 10 bases remaining between them. There are 14 residues in the CDR3. The germline V gene has CDR1 ENHRY and CDR2 SYGVKD. The CDR3 region has the DNA TGTGCCATCAGTTATCAGGCCCTGAACACTGAAGCTTTCTTT. It codes for CAISYQALNTEAFF.

The chain uses TRBV5-1 and TRBJ1-4; D is perhaps TRBD1 (6 bases). CDR1 SGHRS and CDR2 YFSETQ come from the germline V gene. CDR3 length: 14 amino acids. The V end lost 0 bases, the J end lost 8 bases, and 11 bases lay between the germline ends. CDR3 sequence (DNA): TGCGCCAGCAGCTTGGATGCAGGGGTAGAAAAACTGTTTTTT. Its translation is CASSLDAGVEKLFF. The full variable domain, its missing parts supplied by reference TRBV5-1 and TRBJ1-4, is KAGVTQTPRYLIKTRGQQVTLSCSPISGHRSVSWYQQTPGQGLQFLFEYFSETQRNKGNFPGRFSGRQFSNSRSEMNVSTLELGDSALYLCASSLDAGVEKLFFGSGTQLSVL.

This clonotype turned up a few times. V usage is TRBV5-1 and J usage is TRBJ2-1; 11 positions match TRBD2. The ends lost 0 bases at V and 0 bases at J; junction bases unmatched: 5. There are 18 residues in the CDR3. Germline V lookup: CDR1 SGHRS, CDR2 YFSETQ. CDR3 bases: TGCGCCAGCAGCTTGGAACCTAGCGGGGGGATCTCCTACAATGAGCAGTTCTTC. This translates into CASSLEPSGGISYNEQFF.

This clonotype was counted only a few times. The gene calls are TRBV12-3 or TRBV12-4 and TRBJ2-1, with D perhaps matching TRBD2 (5 bases). This CDR3 spans 12 amino acids. Deletions cut 6 bases from V and 9 bases from J, with 12 bases between. The CDR3 nucleotides are TGTGCCAGCAGACAAGGAGGAGGTGAGCAGTTCTTC. It codes for CASRQGGGEQFF.

This clonotype was seen a few times. This chain uses TRBV5-1 with TRBJ2-7; possibly TRBD2 for D (6 bases). V lost 4 bases, J lost 4 bases, and 18 bases lay in between. The length of the CDR3 is 15 residues. Looked up from germline, CDR1 is SGHRS and CDR2 is YFSETQ. The CDR3 reads CASSGTGSRLYEQYF. In DNA, the CDR3 is TGCGCCAGCAGCGGTACCGGGAGCCGCCTTTACGAGCAGTACTTC. The variable domain in full, with the rest retrieved from reference TRBV5-1 and TRBJ2-7, is KAGVTQTPRYLIKTRGQQVTLSCSPISGHRSVSWYQQTPGQGLQFLFEYFSETQRNKGNFPGRFSGRQFSNSRSEMNVSTLELGDSALYLCASSGTGSRLYEQYFGPGTRLTVT.

The genes are TRBV4-1 and TRBJ1-1, with D hard to call. The CDR3 consists of 14 residues. Between the trimmed V and J ends, which lost 4 bases and 6 bases, there was a span of 15 bases. Germline CDR1 reads MGHRA; CDR2 reads YSYEKL. DNA of the CDR3: TGCGCCAGCAGCCTAAGTATCGTCAGTCCTGAAGCTTTCTTT. The encoded protein is CASSLSIVSPEAFF.

The rearrangement joins TRBV6-5 to TRBJ2-1; tentative D call: TRBD2 (6 bases). The CDR3 runs 14 residues. CDR1 and CDR2 (germline): MNHEY, SVGAGI. Trimming pared 0 bases from V and 8 bases from J, leaving 11 bases between. The chain's CDR3 is CASSYSGEAYEQFF. DNA for the CDR3: TGTGCCAGCAGTTACTCAGGGGAGGCTTATGAGCAGTTCTTC.

The V and J genes are TRBV4-1 and TRBJ2-5; D possibly uses TRBD1 or TRBD2 (6 bases each). V dropped 4 bases and J dropped 3 bases, with 15 bases sitting between them. CDR1 and CDR2 from the germline V gene are MGHRA and YSYEKL. The CDR3 runs 15 residues. This CDR3 reads CASSLPWGAKETQYF. The CDR3 bases are TGCGCCAGCAGCCTACCTTGGGGGGCCAAAGAGACCCAGTACTTC.

J is TRBJ1-5 and V is TRBV6-1; 10 nucleotides match TRBD1. The CDR3 consists of 16 residues. The V segment lost 4 bases and the J segment 7 bases; nucleotides outside the gene matches: 10. CDR1 is MNHNS and CDR2 is SASEGT in the germline V gene. The CDR3 protein is CASSGGTGAFGQPQHF. In DNA, the CDR3 is TGTGCCAGCAGTGGAGGGACAGGGGCCTTCGGGCAGCCCCAGCATTTT.

This clonotype has more than one count but fewer than ten. This chain connects TRBV29-1 to TRBJ2-5; 10 bases fit TRBD2. Germline V lookup: CDR1 SQVTM, CDR2 ANQGSEA. The CDR3 totals 14 residues. Trimming removed 5 bases from V and 4 bases from J; junction bases left unmatched: 7. The CDR3 nucleotides are TGCAGCGTTCTGAAGCGGGGGGGCGGAGAGACCCAGTACTTC. This codes for CSVLKRGGGETQYF.

This clonotype has a handful of counts. The chain employs TRBV6-5 and TRBJ1-4; D is possibly TRBD1 (5 bases). CDR1 and CDR2 (germline): MNHEY, SVGAGI. Trimming left V 2 bases short and J 4 bases short, with 17 bases between. The CDR3 has 17 residues. Here the CDR3 reads CASSYGPQGGYNEKLFF. Written as DNA, the CDR3 is TGTGCCAGCAGTTACGGCCCCCAGGGAGGGTATAATGAAAAACTGTTTTTT.

CDR3: CSAILASGRYTGELFF. The CDR3 bases are TGCAGTGCAATCCTGGCTAGCGGGCGCTACACCGGGGAGCTGTTTTTT. The chain couples TRBV20-1 to TRBJ2-2; 8 nucleotides agree with TRBD2. Trimming removed 6 bases from V and 3 bases from J; junction bases left unmatched: 12. The germline CDR1 and CDR2 sequences are DFQATT and SNEGSKA (reference sequence). The CDR3 runs 16 residues.

J is TRBJ2-5 and V is TRBV7-9; 8 nucleotides match TRBD1. Germline V gene data show CDR1 as SEHNR and CDR2 as FQNEAQ (reference sequence). The J segment lost 1 base and the V segment lost 1 base, leaving 2 bases of the junction unmatched. There are 15 residues in the CDR3. CDR3 coding DNA: TGTGCCAGCAGCTTAGGGGACAGGTTCCAAGAGACCCAGTACTTC. Residues: CASSLGDRFQETQYF.

The CDR3 bases are TGCGCCAGCAGCTTGTTAGGACTAGCCTACAATGAGCAGTTCTTC. Amino acid sequence: CASSLLGLAYNEQFF. The genes are TRBV5-1 and TRBJ2-1, with 7 bases fitting TRBD2. Losses at the gene ends were 1 base for V and 2 bases for J; bases not matched to a gene: 3. The CDR3 consists of 15 residues. Germline V CDR1 and CDR2: SGHRS, YFSETQ.

This clonotype has a handful of counts. The chain is built from TRBV7-2 and TRBJ2-2; TRBD1 aligns across 9 bases. V lost 5 bases to trimming and J lost 3 bases; unmatched junction nucleotides: 4. Germline CDR1 SGHTA, CDR2 FQGNSA. This CDR3 spans 15 amino acids. CDR3 coding DNA: TGTGCCAGCAGCACACAGGGGGCCTACACCGGGGAGCTGTTTTTT. Translated: CASSTQGAYTGELFF.

This clonotype was counted a few times. The chain links TRBV5-1 to TRBJ2-1, with D uncertain. Trimming took off 0 bases at V and 1 base at J, with 5 bases between the two ends. Germline assignment: CDR1 SGHRS and CDR2 YFSETQ. The CDR3 spans 14 residues. The CDR3 is CASSLVISYNEQFF. CDR3 sequence (DNA): TGCGCCAGCAGCTTGGTTATATCCTACAATGAGCAGTTCTTC.

The chain is built from TRBV25-1 and TRBJ2-1; D unclear. Between the trimmed V and J ends, which lost 6 bases and 2 bases, there was a span of 8 bases. The CDR3 covers 13 residues. Looked up from germline, CDR1 is MGHDK and CDR2 is SYGVNS. The CDR3 nucleotides read TGTGCCAGCAGACTGGGGACCTACAATGAGCAGTTCTTC. Translation: CASRLGTYNEQFF.

There are many counts of this clonotype. V is TRBV5-1 and J is TRBJ2-7, with 9 bases identical to TRBD2. CDR3 size: 18 residues. With 4 bases clipped from V and 0 bases from J, the junction kept 14 bases outside the gene matches. Germline V lookup: CDR1 SGHRS, CDR2 YFSETQ. The CDR3 is CASSLGPVVAGVSYEQYF. CDR3 coding DNA: TGCGCCAGCAGCCTGGGGCCGGTAGTAGCGGGGGTCTCCTACGAGCAGTACTTC. Full variable domain (missing parts from reference TRBV5-1 and TRBJ2-7): KAGVTQTPRYLIKTRGQQVTLSCSPISGHRSVSWYQQTPGQGLQFLFEYFSETQRNKGNFPGRFSGRQFSNSRSEMNVSTLELGDSALYLCASSLGPVVAGVSYEQYFGPGTRLTVT.

The genes are TRBV20-1 and TRBJ2-1; D remains ambiguous. V was pared by 0 bases and J by 0 bases, with 15 bases between. The CDR3 covers 17 residues. Germline V gene lookup returns CDR1 DFQATT and CDR2 SNEGSKA (reference sequence). This CDR3 is CSARDLIGLSSYNEQFF. In nucleotides, the CDR3 is TGCAGTGCTAGAGATTTAATCGGGCTTAGCTCCTACAATGAGCAGTTCTTC.

This clonotype showed up just a few times. The chain has TRBV20-1 and TRBJ2-4, with 8 bases lining up with TRBD1. Germline V gives CDR1 DFQATT, CDR2 SNEGSKA (reference sequence). J gave up 7 bases and V 5 bases, and 13 bases lay outside the gene matches. CDR3 size: 15 residues. This CDR3 is CSAVRQGKGRNIQYF. In DNA, the CDR3 is TGCAGTGCTGTCCGACAGGGGAAAGGGAGGAACATTCAGTACTTC.